This T cell receptor beta chain was observed in a study of blood T cell repertoires in COVID-19. Looking at the study overall: COVID-19 samples from acute and convalescent phases originated in the United States, Italy and Spain.

V lost 2 bases to trimming and J lost 7 bases, with 12 bases between them. The CDR3 runs to 14 residues. Germline values: CDR1 MDHEN, CDR2 SYDVKM. In the study's own analysis: How many nucleated cells were present was estimated from reference gene primer amplification. Measured with immunoSEQ multiplex PCR; TCRdb has only the in-frame clones, and not every one. That table supplies the V and J calls and clone size; D and trimming were determined from the DNA. This table holds 90,000 to 130,000 clones, 70% to 90% found once. The sample comprised peripheral blood. The receptor comes from a woman aged 50 to 60 with acute or convalescent COVID-19. The chain couples TRBV28 to TRBJ1-5, with a weak D call TRBD1 (5 bases). The CDR3, as DNA: TGTGCCAGCAGTTTAGAACAGGTCAAGCAGCCCCAGCATTTT. This codes for CASSLEQVKQPQHF.